This T cell receptor (beta chain) derives from a study of cytomegalovirus exposure and HLA in healthy donors. The primer mix had 60 Vbeta and 13 Jbeta primers. The table came from immunoSEQ multiplex PCR; TCRdb's copy has only in-frame clones and leaves some out. The sample shows around 180,000 clones, around 83% of them seen only once. V lost 3 bases and J lost 5, with 5 bases in between. The germline V gene has CDR1 LNHNV and CDR2 YYDKDF (reference sequence). This CDR3 is 12 amino acids long. The V gene is TRBV15, the J gene TRBJ1-5; D remains unclear. The sample comprised PBMCs. This TCR derives from a woman aged 40 to 49 in good health and CMV-seronegative. The CDR3 is CATSSRDQPQHF. The DNA of the CDR3 is TGTGCCACCAGCAGCCGGGATCAGCCCCAGCATTTT.